The rows below give T cell receptor beta chains drawn from one sample of a study of control samples from healthy donors and cancer patients. Data came from immunoSEQ multiplex PCR; TCRdb stores just in-frame clones and leaves some out. This repertoire shows approximately 180,000 clones, 90% to 95% found once; its top ten account for 1.2% to 1.5%. Material for sequencing was blood. These TCRs come from a woman under 30 in good health. CDR3s leave out the opening cysteine and the closing phenylalanine or tryptophan. The order of the fields is V gene, CDR3 protein.

v_call: TRBV29-1; cdr3_aa: SVEDKGAKTEAF
v_call: TRBV11-1; cdr3_aa: ASSLLGGSNTEAF
v_call: TRBV13; cdr3_aa: ASSQLLLTSGGYNEQF
v_call: TRBV6-6; cdr3_aa: ASSRHQGTDETQY
v_call: TRBV19; cdr3_aa: AGNRGPGYGYT
v_call: TRBV5-6; cdr3_aa: ASSLEIMGQLNYGYT
v_call: TRBV10-3; cdr3_aa: AIRGDQGLTYGYT
v_call: TRBV5-1; cdr3_aa: ASSPRGSNNEQF
v_call: TRBV25-1; cdr3_aa: ASSEVASDYEQY
v_call: TRBV6-5; cdr3_aa: ASSWTGAGDSPLH
v_call: TRBV5-5; cdr3_aa: ASNLAGLYNEQF
v_call: TRBV6-5; cdr3_aa: ASSYSYEDTQY
v_call: TRBV6-5; cdr3_aa: ASSYSPGGVFGELF